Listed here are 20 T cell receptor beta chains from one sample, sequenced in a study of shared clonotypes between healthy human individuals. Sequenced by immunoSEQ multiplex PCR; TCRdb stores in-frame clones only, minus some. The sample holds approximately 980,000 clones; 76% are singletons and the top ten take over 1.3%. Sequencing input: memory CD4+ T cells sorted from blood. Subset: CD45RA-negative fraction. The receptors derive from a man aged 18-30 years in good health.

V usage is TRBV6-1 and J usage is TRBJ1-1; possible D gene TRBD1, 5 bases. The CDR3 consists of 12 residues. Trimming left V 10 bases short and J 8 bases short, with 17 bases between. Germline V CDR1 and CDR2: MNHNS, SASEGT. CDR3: CAIIRGVREAFF. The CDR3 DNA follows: TGTGCCATAATTAGAGGGGTCAGAGAAGCTTTCTTT.

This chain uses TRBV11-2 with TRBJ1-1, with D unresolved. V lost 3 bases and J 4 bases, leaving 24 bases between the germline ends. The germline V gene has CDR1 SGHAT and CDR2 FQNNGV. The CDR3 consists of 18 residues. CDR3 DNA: TGTGCCAGCAGCTTTTCACTATTCAGGTCGGGGTCGGGCACTGAAGCTTTCTTT. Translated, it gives CASSFSLFRSGSGTEAFF.

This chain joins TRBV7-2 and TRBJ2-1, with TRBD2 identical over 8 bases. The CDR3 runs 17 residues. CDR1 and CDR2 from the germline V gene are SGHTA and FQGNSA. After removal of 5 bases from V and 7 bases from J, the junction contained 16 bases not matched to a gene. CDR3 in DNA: TGTGCCAGCAGCCTCCGAGGATGGAGCGGGAGTGGGAATGAGCAGTTCTTC. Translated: CASSLRGWSGSGNEQFF.

The CDR3 sequence is CASSPHHGAEEQFF. The DNA of the CDR3 is TGTGCCAGCAGCCCTCACCACGGGGCGGAGGAGCAGTTCTTC. The chain joins TRBV11-3 to TRBJ2-1; D possibly matches TRBD1 or TRBD2 (5 bases each). This CDR3 contains 14 residues. Trimming shortened V by 5 bases and J by 10 bases, and 18 bases separated the two germline ends. CDR1 and CDR2 (germline): SGHNT, YENEEA.

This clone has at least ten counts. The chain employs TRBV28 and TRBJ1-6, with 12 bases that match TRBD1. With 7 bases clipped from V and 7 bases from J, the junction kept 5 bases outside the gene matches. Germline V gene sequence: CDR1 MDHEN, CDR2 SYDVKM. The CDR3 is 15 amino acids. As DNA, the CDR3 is TGTGCCAGCACCGGGACAGGGGGCGGCAATTCACCCCTCCACTTT. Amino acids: CASTGTGGGNSPLHF.

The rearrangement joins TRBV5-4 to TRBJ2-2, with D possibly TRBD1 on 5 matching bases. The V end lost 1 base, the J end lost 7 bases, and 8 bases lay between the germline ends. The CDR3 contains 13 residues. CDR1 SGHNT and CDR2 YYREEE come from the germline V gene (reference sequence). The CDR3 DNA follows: TGTGCCAGCAGCTTGCAGGGCTTCGGGGAGCTGTTTTTT. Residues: CASSLQGFGELFF.

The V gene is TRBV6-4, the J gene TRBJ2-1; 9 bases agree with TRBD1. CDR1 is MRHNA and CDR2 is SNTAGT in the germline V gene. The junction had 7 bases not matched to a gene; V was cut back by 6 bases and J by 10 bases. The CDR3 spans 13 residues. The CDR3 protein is CASSRQGDPEQFF. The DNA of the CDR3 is TGTGCCAGCAGCAGACAGGGGGATCCAGAGCAGTTCTTC.

The CDR3 region is CASKTGAQNQPQHF. As DNA, the CDR3 is TGTGCCAGCAAAACAGGCGCGCAAAATCAGCCCCAGCATTTT. This chain connects TRBV5-5 to TRBJ1-5, with D perhaps TRBD1 (5 bases). V was pared by 6 bases and J by 4 bases, with 14 bases between. Germline V gives CDR1 SGHKS, CDR2 YYEKEE (reference sequence). CDR3 length: 14 amino acids.

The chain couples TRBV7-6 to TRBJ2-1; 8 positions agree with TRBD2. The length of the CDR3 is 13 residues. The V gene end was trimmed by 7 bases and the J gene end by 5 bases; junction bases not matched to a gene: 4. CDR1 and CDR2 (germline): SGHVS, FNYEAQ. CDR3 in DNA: TGTGCCAGCAAGGGACTAGATAACAATGAGCAGTTCTTC. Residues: CASKGLDNNEQFF.

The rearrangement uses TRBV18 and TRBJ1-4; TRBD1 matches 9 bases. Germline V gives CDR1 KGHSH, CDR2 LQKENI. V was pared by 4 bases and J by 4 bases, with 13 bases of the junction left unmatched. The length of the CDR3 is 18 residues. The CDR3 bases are TGTGCCAGCTCACTAACCTCACGGCCGGGACAGGGTAATGAAAAACTGTTTTTT. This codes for CASSLTSRPGQGNEKLFF.

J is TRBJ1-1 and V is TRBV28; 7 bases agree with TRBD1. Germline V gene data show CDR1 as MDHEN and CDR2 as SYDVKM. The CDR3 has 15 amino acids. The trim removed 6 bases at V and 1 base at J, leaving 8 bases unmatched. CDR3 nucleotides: TGTGCCAGCAGGCCTAGACAGGGCCCGAACACTGAAGCTTTCTTT. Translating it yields CASRPRQGPNTEAFF.

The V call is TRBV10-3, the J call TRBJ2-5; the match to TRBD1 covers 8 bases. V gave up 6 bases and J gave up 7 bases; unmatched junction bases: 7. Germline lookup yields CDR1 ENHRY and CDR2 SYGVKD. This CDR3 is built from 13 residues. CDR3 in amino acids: CAISQDRVATQYF. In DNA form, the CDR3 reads TGTGCCATCAGCCAGGACAGGGTCGCGACCCAGTACTTC.

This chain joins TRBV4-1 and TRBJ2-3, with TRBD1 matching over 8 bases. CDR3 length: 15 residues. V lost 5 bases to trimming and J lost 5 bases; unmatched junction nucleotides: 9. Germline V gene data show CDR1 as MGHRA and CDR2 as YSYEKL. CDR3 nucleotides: TGCGCCAGCAGCTGGGGGCAGGGGGCAAGAGATACGCAGTATTTT. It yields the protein CASSWGQGARDTQYF.

CDR3 amino acids: CASSLGTSPYNEQFF. The CDR3 DNA follows: TGTGCCAGCAGCTTGGGGACTAGCCCCTACAATGAGCAGTTCTTC. The genes are TRBV7-2 and TRBJ2-1, with 9 bases lining up with TRBD2. Per the germline V gene, CDR1 is SGHTA and CDR2 is FQGNSA. V was pared by 3 bases and J by 2 bases, with 2 bases of the junction left unmatched. CDR3 size: 15 residues.

CDR3: CASSYAGQDAYEQYF. CDR3 DNA sequence: TGTGCCAGCAGTTACGCGGGACAGGATGCCTACGAGCAGTACTTC. V is TRBV6-6 and J is TRBJ2-7; 8 bases map to TRBD1. The CDR3 covers 15 residues. CDR1 and CDR2 from the germline V gene are MNHNY and SVGAGI (reference sequence). V was pared by 2 bases and J by 2 bases, with 5 bases of the junction left unmatched.

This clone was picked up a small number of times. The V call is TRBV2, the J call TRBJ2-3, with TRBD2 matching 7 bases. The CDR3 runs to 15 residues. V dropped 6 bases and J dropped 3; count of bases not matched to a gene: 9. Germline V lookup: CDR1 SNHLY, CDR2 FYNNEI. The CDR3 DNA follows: TGTGCCAGCAGCCTCGGACTAGGAACGACAGATACGCAGTATTTT. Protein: CASSLGLGTTDTQYF.

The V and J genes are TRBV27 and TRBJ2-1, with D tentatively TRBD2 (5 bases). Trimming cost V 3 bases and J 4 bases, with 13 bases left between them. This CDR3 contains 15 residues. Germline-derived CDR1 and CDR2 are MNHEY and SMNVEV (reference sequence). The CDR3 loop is CASSFGLTKYNEQFF. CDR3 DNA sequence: TGTGCCAGCAGTTTCGGACTGACTAAGTACAATGAGCAGTTCTTC.

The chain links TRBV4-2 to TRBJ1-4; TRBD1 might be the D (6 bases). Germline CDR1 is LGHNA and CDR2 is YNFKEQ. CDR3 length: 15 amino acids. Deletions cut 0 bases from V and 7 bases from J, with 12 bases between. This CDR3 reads CASSQDRTAAEKLFF. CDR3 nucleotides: TGTGCCAGCAGCCAAGATCGGACAGCCGCTGAAAAACTGTTTTTT.

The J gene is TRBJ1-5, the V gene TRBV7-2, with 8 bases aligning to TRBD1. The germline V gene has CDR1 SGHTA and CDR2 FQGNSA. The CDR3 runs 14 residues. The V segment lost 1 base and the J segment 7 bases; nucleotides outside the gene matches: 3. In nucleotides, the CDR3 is TGTGCCAGCAGCTTAGGGACAGGGCCCCAGCCCCAGCATTTT. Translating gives CASSLGTGPQPQHF.

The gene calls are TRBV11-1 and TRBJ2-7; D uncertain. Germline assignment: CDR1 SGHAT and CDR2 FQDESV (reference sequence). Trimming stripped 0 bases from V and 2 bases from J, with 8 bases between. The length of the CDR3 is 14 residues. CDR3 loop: CASSLAGAPYEQYF. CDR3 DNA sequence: TGTGCCAGCAGCTTAGCCGGCGCCCCCTACGAGCAGTACTTC.